This TCR beta chain derives from a study of breast tumors, draining lymph nodes, adjacent tissues listed by TCRdb under 2016. Context from the whole study: Breast cancer patients provided tumor, adjacent nontumor tissue and axillary lymph nodes, and the study compared the TCR beta repertoires across these three sources. The study was designed to assess the relationships and possible T-cell exchange between tumor, surrounding tissue and draining lymph node repertoires in human breast cancer.

TCRdb names Illumina HiSeq 2000 as the instrument used. Multiplex PCR amplification was used to build the TCR beta chain libraries. High-throughput sequencing was used to analyze the amplified TCR beta chain products. The raw public data were reprocessed by TCRdb itself: fastp quality trimming at Q25, MiXCR clonotype calling, in-frame beta chains only. Rows are combined by CDR3 protein, so each entry shows the most common genes and DNA. This sample has fewer than 200,000 distinct CDR3 sequences in its table, and around a third of those were observed once. About 4% of the sample belongs to the ten largest clones. The trim is 5 bases for V and 6 bases for J, with a gap of 11 bases between the germline ends. According to the germline V gene, CDR1 reads KGHSH and CDR2 reads LQKENI. Measured from the cysteine to the phenylalanine, the CDR3 is 13 residues long. The read is trimmed to its CDR3 DNA, 39 bases read in frame from base 1.

The full study reports these points: Tumor T-cell repertoires showed less diversity than lymph node repertoires and more diversity than nontumor tissue repertoires, and tumor T-cell repertoires showed preferential V and J gene usage. The similarity between tumor and nontumor tissue repertoires was significantly greater in luminal-like breast cancer than in basal-like breast cancer. The data were considered consistent with most tumor T cells being derived from the lymph node and subsequently expanding within tumor tissue. The conclusion that tumor T cells originate in lymph nodes was framed as consistent with a hypothesis rather than directly demonstrated.

With regard to this clonotype: Its antigen remains undetermined. Possible read error: a much larger clone is one base away.

The axillary draining lymph nodes of breast cancer patients were the source of the lymph node samples. Sequencing was performed on axillary lymph node tissue. The V gene is TRBV18 and the J gene is TRBJ1-5; the D gene is not confidently resolved. This TCR came from a female donor with breast cancer. Some clones in this sample may be carry-over from other donors' samples. The DNA sequence is given as TGTGCCAGCTCAGGCACTACTAGTCAGCCCCAGCATTTT. Its protein is CASSGTTSQPQHF.